This T cell receptor (beta chain) was recovered during a study of cytotoxic CD8 clonotypes in ibrutinib-treated CLL. Regarding the study as a whole: Age-matched healthy donor levels were exceeded by baseline clonality, which tracked circulating CD8+ T-cell counts.

The method was immunoSEQ multiplex PCR; TCRdb's version includes in-frame clones alone and lacks a portion of them. This table has 330,000 or so clones, around 66% appearing once. With respect to this clone: Its target is not known.

The CDR3 is made up of 14 amino acids. Germline assignment: CDR1 MNHNS and CDR2 SASEGT. V was pared by 1 base and J by 10 bases, with 14 bases between. The chain is built from TRBV6-1 and TRBJ1-3; unclear D gene. This receptor was taken from a human donor with chronic lymphocytic leukemia. Sequences were derived from PBMCs, sampled after 36 months of ibrutinib treatment. The CDR3 loop is CASSEVVRHQTIYF. The DNA for the CDR3 is TGTGCCAGCAGTGAAGTGGTCAGACACCAGACCATATATTTT.